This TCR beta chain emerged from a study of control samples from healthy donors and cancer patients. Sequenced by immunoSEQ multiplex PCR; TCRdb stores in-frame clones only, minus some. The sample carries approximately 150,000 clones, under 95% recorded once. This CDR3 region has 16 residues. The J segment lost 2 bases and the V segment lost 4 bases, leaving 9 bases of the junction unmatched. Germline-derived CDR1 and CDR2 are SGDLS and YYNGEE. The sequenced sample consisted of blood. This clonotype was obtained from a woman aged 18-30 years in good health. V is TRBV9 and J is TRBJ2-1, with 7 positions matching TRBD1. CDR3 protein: CASSLSGQSTYNEQFF. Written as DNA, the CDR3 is TGTGCCAGCAGCCTATCGGGACAGTCAACCTACAATGAGCAGTTCTTC.